One and the same sample provided the 7 T cell receptor beta chains below, sequenced in a study of T cells in Graves' hyperthyroidism and ophthalmopathy. Amplification targeted TCR beta CDR3 regions from RNA transcripts. First-round RT-PCR targeting the TCR CDR3 was performed with the HTBI primer set. Each CDR3 protein is one row after TCRdb ran MiXCR on the multiplex PCR reads. The data show about 610,000 distinct CDR3 sequences, 46% seen once. The sequenced sample was peripheral blood or thyroid tissue (not recorded which). The origin of the receptors is a woman in her late teens or twenties with Graves' hyperthyroidism.

This clonotype was recorded at least ten times. This chain connects TRBV6-5 to TRBJ1-2; 7 bases are shared with TRBD1. The V gene end was trimmed by 5 bases and the J gene end by 4 bases; junction bases not matched to a gene: 10. Germline values: CDR1 MNHEY, CDR2 SVGAGI. The CDR3 spans 15 residues. The CDR3 here is CASSEEGGTVYGYTF. The CDR3 DNA reads TGTGCCAGCAGTGAAGAAGGCGGGACAGTCTATGGCTACACCTTC.

CDR3 DNA sequence: TGCGCCAGCAGTGAGCGAACGCAGGGGGATACGCAGTATTTT. Amino acid sequence: CASSERTQGDTQYF. This chain links TRBV10-1 with TRBJ2-3; D may be TRBD1 (6 bases). The V end lost 2 bases, the J end lost 6 bases, and 12 bases lay between the germline ends. The CDR3 covers 14 residues. Germline CDR1 WNHNN, CDR2 SYGVQD (reference sequence).

In its sample, this clonotype was seen many times. The chain combines TRBV5-1 with TRBJ2-7; 12 bases fit TRBD2. This CDR3 has 16 residues. Germline V gives CDR1 SGHRS, CDR2 YFSETQ. Losses at the gene ends were 6 bases for V and 0 bases for J; bases not matched to a gene: 7. The CDR3 nucleotides read TGCGCCAGCACCGTCGGACTAGCGGGACACTCCTACGAGCAGTACTTC. Amino acid sequence: CASTVGLAGHSYEQYF.

The chain couples TRBV29-1 to TRBJ1-2; possibly TRBD1 for D (5 bases). The CDR3 covers 13 residues. V shed 1 base and J shed 5 bases, with 11 bases lying between them. The germline gives CDR1 SQVTM, CDR2 ANQGSEA. The CDR3 region is CSVEGGLAYGYTF. The CDR3 DNA follows: TGCAGCGTTGAAGGGGGACTAGCGTATGGCTACACCTTC.

The V call is TRBV15, the J call TRBJ2-7; D uncertain. The J call may be faulty, since TRBJ2-1 better matches the DNA end. Germline V CDR1 and CDR2: LNHNV, YYDKDF (reference sequence). CDR3 size: 13 residues. CDR3 in DNA: TGTGCCACCAGCAGGGACCGAAGCAATGAGCAGTTCTTC. It is translated as CATSRDRSNEQFF.

The J gene is TRBJ2-2, the V gene TRBV24-1; possible D gene TRBD2, 5 bases. CDR3 length equals 16 residues. The ends were cut back, 5 bases at V and 4 bases at J, with 16 bases in the middle. From germline, CDR1 is KGHDR and CDR2 SFDVKD. The CDR3, as DNA: TGTGCCACCAGTGCTAGGGTCGGACTGGGCACCGGGGAGCTGTTTTTT. Its protein product is CATSARVGLGTGELFF.

This clonotype has more than one count but fewer than ten. The chain couples TRBV24-1 to TRBJ2-7, with D possibly TRBD1 on 5 matching bases. The V gene lost 8 bases and the J gene lost 4 bases, with 11 bases spanning the gap. CDR3 length: 12 amino acids. Germline loops: CDR1 KGHDR, CDR2 SFDVKD. The CDR3 reads CATIRQIYEQYF. The CDR3 bases are TGTGCCACCATAAGACAGATTTACGAGCAGTACTTC.